The rows below give T cell receptor beta chains drawn from one sample of a study of T cells in Graves' hyperthyroidism and ophthalmopathy. TCRdb called the multiplex PCR reads again in MiXCR, with one record for every CDR3 protein. The sample has fewer than 250,000 distinct CDR3 sequences, roughly 22% seen once. The specimen sequenced was blood. Source of these receptors: a woman in her forties with Graves' ophthalmopathy. Both conserved end residues are part of each CDR3. Fields, in order: V gene, D gene, J gene, clone size, CDR3 DNA, CDR3 protein. The D gene is left open where the match is weak. Some rows have no size entry. The others give once, few or many, or a class for an expanded clone.

>TRBV6-1|NA|TRBJ2-5|many
TGTGCCAGCAGTGAAGGGGTAGCAGGGGGGGGGGAGACCCAGTACTTC
CASSEGVAGGGETQYF
>TRBV19|NA|TRBJ1-6|NA
TGTGCCGCGGGGCCGGGACCTCCGTTCCACTTT
CAAGPGPPFHF
>TRBV30|NA|TRBJ2-7|many
TGTGCCTGGAGTGTAGGGTCAGGCCTGACCGAGCAGTACTTC
CAWSVGSGLTEQYF
>TRBV6-2/TRBV6-3|TRBD2|TRBJ2-3|many
TGTGCCAGCAGTTACGAAATTGAGCCTAGCGGGAGGGCAGATACGCAGTATTTT
CASSYEIEPSGRADTQYF
>TRBV6-2/TRBV6-3|TRBD2|TRBJ2-6|few
TGTGCCAGCAGTTATCCCAGCGGGATAGGCTCTGGGGCCAACGTCCTGACTTTC
CASSYPSGIGSGANVLTF
>TRBV19|TRBD1|TRBJ2-4|NA
TGTGCCAGTAGTAAGAGGACAGGGTGGAACGCGAACATTCAGTACTTC
CASSKRTGWNANIQYF
>TRBV5-1|NA|TRBJ2-7|many
TGCGCCAGCAGCCGGGACGTCGACGAGCAGTACTTC
CASSRDVDEQYF
>TRBV9|TRBD2|TRBJ2-5|many
TGTGCCAGCAGCGTAATGATGGGGGGGGTTGAGACCCAGTACTTC
CASSVMMGGVETQYF
>TRBV5-1|TRBD1|TRBJ2-7|NA
TGCGCCAGCAGCGGAGGATACGGACAGGGAAGAGACGAGCAGTACTTC
CASSGGYGQGRDEQYF
>TRBV20-1|NA|TRBJ1-5|many
TGCAGTGCCCGCAAGGACAGTAGCAATCAGCCCCAGCATTTT
CSARKDSSNQPQHF
>TRBV5-1|NA|TRBJ2-7|many
TGCGCCAGCAGCCACCGGGACTCCTACGAGCAGTACTTC
CASSHRDSYEQYF
>TRBV6-1|NA|TRBJ2-2|many
TGTGCCAGCAGTGAAGAAGCAGGAAGAAACACCGGGGAGCTGTTTTTT
CASSEEAGRNTGELFF
>TRBV14|TRBD2|TRBJ2-2|NA
TGTGCCAGCAGCCGGAAACGGAGACTAGCGGGAGTAGACACCGTGGAGCTGTTTTTT
CASSRKRRLAGVDTVELFF
>TRBV18|TRBD2|TRBJ2-7|NA
TGTGCCAGCTCACCACTTTTATCGGGAGGGCACTACGAGCAGTACTTC
CASSPLLSGGHYEQYF
>TRBV6-5|TRBD2|TRBJ2-2|NA
TGTGCCAGCAGTTCGGCTAGCGGGAGGAACGGGGAGCTGTTTTTT
CASSSASGRNGELFF
>TRBV28|NA|TRBJ2-7|many
TGTGCCAGCAGTCCCCCCGGTGGGCGCGAGCAGTACTTC
CASSPPGGREQYF
>TRBV6-2/TRBV6-3|NA|TRBJ1-1|few
TGTGCCAGCAGACGGGGGGAAAGGAACACTGAAGCTTTCTTT
CASRRGERNTEAFF
>TRBV2|NA|TRBJ1-3|NA
TGTGCCAGCAGTGCGTTCCGCTTCTCTGGAAACACCATATATTTT
CASSAFRFSGNTIYF
>TRBV10-3|NA|TRBJ2-5|many
TGTGCCATCAGTGTGGTACGGGAAGAGACCCAGTACTTC
CAISVVREETQYF
>TRBV12-3/TRBV12-4|NA|TRBJ1-2|once
TGTGCCAGCAGTTTGGTGGCAGCTTCAAGCTATGGCTACACCTTC
CASSLVAASSYGYTF
>TRBV10-1|NA|TRBJ1-5|NA
TGCGCCAGCAGCTCGGACGTCAATCAGCCCCAGCATTTT
CASSSDVNQPQHF
>TRBV28|NA|TRBJ1-5|many
TGTGCCAGCAGTTTAGGAACGGAGAATCAGCCCCAGCATTTT
CASSLGTENQPQHF
>TRBV29-1|NA|TRBJ1-2|many
TGCAGCGTTCTGAGTGACGGGGGGTTTTATGGCTACACCTTC
CSVLSDGGFYGYTF
>TRBV6-5|TRBD1|TRBJ2-7|many
TGTGCCAGCAAAATTGACAGGGATACTTCCTACGAGCAGTACTTC
CASKIDRDTSYEQYF
>TRBV6-1|NA|TRBJ2-5|many
TGTGCCAGCAGTGGCTTACAGGGGAGGGAGACCCAGTACTTC
CASSGLQGRETQYF